The 28 T cell receptor beta chains presented below share a single source sample, sequenced in a study of blood T cell repertoires in COVID-19. Data came from immunoSEQ multiplex PCR; TCRdb stores just in-frame clones and leaves some out. The repertoire consists of about 500,000 clones, with about 89% occurring once and the leading ten covering 7.8%. The specimen was peripheral blood. Every receptor here comes from a woman aged 45-60 years with COVID-19, enrolled during active disease.

CDR3 residues: CASSSETGPLSPLHF. CDR3 coding DNA: TGTGCCAGCAGCTCAGAGACAGGCCCCCTATCACCCCTCCACTTT. The chain carries TRBV3-1 (or the pseudogene TRBV3-2) and TRBJ1-6; a possible D gene is TRBD1 (6 bases). Germline CDR1 is LGHDT and CDR2 is YNNKEL (reference sequence). The CDR3 runs 15 residues. Trimming took off 5 bases at V and 10 bases at J, with 18 bases between the two ends.

The V and J genes are TRBV11-2 and TRBJ1-1; D remains ambiguous. Germline CDR1 is SGHAT and CDR2 is FQNNGV. Trimming removed 1 base at V and 10 bases at J, with 13 bases between. CDR3 length: 13 amino acids. CDR3 nucleotides: TGTGCCAGCAGCTTAGTAGGTAGAGAGGGAGCTTTCTTT. It yields the protein CASSLVGREGAFF.

The CDR3 DNA sequence: TGTGCCAGTAGTATCATGAGAGCTAACTATGGCTACACCTTC. Translated: CASSIMRANYGYTF. This rearrangement joins TRBV19 to TRBJ1-2; unclear D gene. The CDR3 extends over 14 amino acids. Germline lookup yields CDR1 LNHDA and CDR2 SQIVND (reference sequence). Trimming took off 3 bases at V and 0 bases at J, with 8 bases between the two ends.

The rearrangement links TRBV5-1 to TRBJ2-2; D unresolved. The CDR3 runs 16 residues. Germline V CDR1 and CDR2: SGHRS, YFSETQ. V shed 0 bases and J shed 0 bases, with 9 bases lying between them. The CDR3 coding sequence is TGCGCCAGCAGCTTGGATGAGGCAGCGAACACCGGGGAGCTGTTTTTT. Translating gives CASSLDEAANTGELFF.

The CDR3 protein is CASSLGLAHYEQYF. CDR3 sequence (DNA): TGTGCCAGCAGTTTGGGACTGGCCCACTACGAGCAGTACTTC. V gene TRBV28 combines with J gene TRBJ2-7, with D possibly TRBD2 on 6 matching bases. The V end was cut by 3 bases, the J end by 3 bases, with 12 bases between. The CDR3 consists of 14 residues. The germline CDR1 and CDR2 sequences are MDHEN and SYDVKM. The full variable domain, its missing parts supplied by reference TRBV28 and TRBJ2-7, is DVKVTQSSRYLVKRTGEKVFLECVQDMDHENMFWYRQDPGLGLRLIYFSYDVKMKEKGDIPEGYSVSREKKERFSLILESASTNQTSMYLCASSLGLAHYEQYFGPGTRLTVT.

This chain connects TRBV9 to TRBJ1-4; TRBD1 aligns across 7 bases. With 3 bases clipped from V and 5 bases from J, the junction kept 4 bases outside the gene matches. From germline, CDR1 is SGDLS and CDR2 YYNGEE. The CDR3 consists of 14 residues. The CDR3 sequence: CASSAGQINEKLFF. The CDR3 nucleotides read TGTGCCAGCAGCGCGGGACAGATAAATGAAAAACTGTTTTTT.

This chain uses TRBV29-1 with TRBJ1-2, with D unclear. This CDR3 region has 13 residues. Germline lookup yields CDR1 SQVTM and CDR2 ANQGSEA. Trimming took off 6 bases at V and 0 bases at J, with 11 bases between the two ends. CDR3 coding DNA: TGCAGCGTGCGCACCTATGCTAACTATGGCTACACCTTC. As protein: CSVRTYANYGYTF.

The chain recombines TRBV6-5 with TRBJ1-2; D is unresolved. V dropped 7 bases and J dropped 4 bases, with 10 bases sitting between them. Germline V lookup: CDR1 MNHEY, CDR2 SVGAGI. The CDR3 runs to 12 residues. DNA of the CDR3: TGTGCCAGCAAAACGAGGCCCTATGGCTACACCTTC. Its protein product is CASKTRPYGYTF.

The J gene is TRBJ1-2, the V gene TRBV18, with TRBD1 matching 8 bases. This CDR3 spans 14 amino acids. Unmatched junction bases numbered 6, after V lost 1 base and J lost 8 bases. CDR1 is KGHSH, CDR2 LQKENI, per germline. The CDR3 region has the DNA TGTGCCAGCTCACCACTCCAGGGGGCAGAGGGCTACACCTTC. Amino acids: CASSPLQGAEGYTF.

This rearrangement joins TRBV9 to TRBJ1-2; 7 bases are a match to TRBD1. The CDR3 loop spans 17 amino acids. With V trimmed by 6 bases and J by 3 bases, 17 bases remained unmatched. Looked up from germline, CDR1 is SGDLS and CDR2 is YYNGEE. CDR3 DNA: TGTGCCAGCACCGGTAATAACAGGGGAAGAAGTCACTATGGCTACACCTTC. It is translated as CASTGNNRGRSHYGYTF. Based on the CDR3 plus reference TRBV9 and TRBJ1-2, the full variable domain is DSGVTQTPKHLITATGQRVTLRCSPRSGDLSVYWYQQSLDQGLQFLIQYYNGEERAKGNILERFSAQQFPDLHSELNLSSLELGDSALYFCASTGNNRGRSHYGYTFGSGTRLTVV.

The CDR3, as DNA: TGTGCCAGCAGCTCATTCCAGGGTCTGAGAGAAAAACTGTTTTTT. It specifies CASSSFQGLREKLFF. V is TRBV5-7 and J is TRBJ1-4; possible D gene TRBD1, 5 bases. TRBV5-7 is an open reading frame, and its role is uncertain. CDR3 length equals 15 residues. Trimming stripped 3 bases from V and 8 bases from J, with 17 bases between.

The chain joins TRBV5-6 to TRBJ2-7; D might be TRBD1 (7 bases). This CDR3 region has 14 residues. The germline V gene encodes CDR1 SGHDT and CDR2 YYEEEE. V was clipped by 3 bases and J by 6 bases, with 16 bases between them. CDR3 bases: TGTGCCAGCAGCTACACCAACAGGGGAGGCGAGCAGTACTTC. This codes for CASSYTNRGGEQYF.

Remarks on this clone: Other DNA sequences in the same sample also yield this CDR3. CDR3 sequence: CAWSVGGYGYTF. CDR3 sequence (DNA): TGTGCCTGGAGTGTGGGGGGTTATGGCTACACCTTC. This chain connects TRBV30 to TRBJ1-2, with D perhaps matching TRBD1 (5 bases). The CDR3 has 12 amino acids. V dropped 0 bases and J dropped 5 bases, with 7 bases sitting between them. Germline CDR1 is GTSNPN and CDR2 is SVGIG (reference sequence).

The chain has TRBV14 and TRBJ2-1, with TRBD2 identical over 12 bases. CDR1 is SGHDN and CDR2 is FVKESK in the germline V gene. This CDR3 region has 18 residues. V dropped 3 bases and J dropped 7; count of bases not matched to a gene: 13. CDR3 amino acids: CASSHPGSGLAGWNEQFF. CDR3 DNA sequence: TGTGCCAGCAGCCACCCAGGGAGTGGACTAGCGGGGTGGAATGAGCAGTTCTTC.

This chain joins TRBV30 and TRBJ2-3; TRBD2 matches at 13 bases. Germline V gene sequence: CDR1 GTSNPN, CDR2 SVGIG (reference sequence). Trimming took 3 bases from V and 6 from J; bases not matched to a gene: 12. The CDR3 loop spans 17 amino acids. CDR3: CAWRLGWTSGGRDTQYF. The CDR3 DNA reads TGTGCCTGGAGGTTGGGCTGGACTAGCGGGGGCCGGGATACGCAGTATTTT.

This sequence joins TRBV7-3 and TRBJ2-1; D might be TRBD2 (6 bases). Trimming cost V 1 base and J 0 bases, with 7 bases left between them. CDR1 SGHTA and CDR2 FQGTGA come from the germline V gene. The CDR3 has 15 amino acids. The CDR3 loop reads CASSLIGSSYNEQFF. The DNA for the CDR3 is TGTGCCAGCAGCTTAATCGGGAGCTCCTACAATGAGCAGTTCTTC.

The rearrangement joins TRBV18 to TRBJ2-2, with D possibly TRBD1 on 6 matching bases. In germline, CDR1 is KGHSH, CDR2 LQKENI. Deletions cut 6 bases from V and 5 bases from J, with 10 bases between. The CDR3 loop spans 13 amino acids. The CDR3 is CASSHRETGELFF. CDR3 nucleotides: TGTGCCAGCTCTCACAGGGAGACCGGGGAGCTGTTTTTT.

The chain uses TRBV21-1 and TRBJ2-5; the table's D call of TRBD1 was not tested on the DNA. TRBV21-1 is a recognized pseudogene. The CDR3 sequence is 16 residues long. Here the CDR3 reads CASSSRGQKERETQYF. CDR3 coding DNA: TGTGCCAGCAGCTCCCGGGGACAGAAGGAGAGAGAGACCCAGTACTTC.

About this clone: The same CDR3 is also encoded by other DNA sequences in this sample. The genes are TRBV7-2 and TRBJ2-5, with 8 bases identical to TRBD1. In germline, CDR1 is SGHTA, CDR2 FQGNSA. V was pared by 1 base and J by 5 bases, with 3 bases of the junction left unmatched. This CDR3 contains 14 residues. CDR3 in DNA: TGTGCCAGCAGCTTAGGACAGGGGCAGGAGACCCAGTACTTC. As protein: CASSLGQGQETQYF.

The chain recombines TRBV19 with TRBJ2-1, with 10 bases fitting TRBD2. The V and J ends lost 8 bases and 3 bases, in that order; junction bases with no gene match: 1. Germline V CDR1 and CDR2: LNHDA, SQIVND (reference sequence). The CDR3 totals 13 residues. This CDR3 reads CASSSGGYNEQFF. The DNA for the CDR3 is TGTGCCAGTTCTAGCGGGGGCTACAATGAGCAGTTCTTC.

The chain links TRBV2 to TRBJ2-5; D possibly corresponds to TRBD2 (5 bases). Per the germline V gene, CDR1 is SNHLY and CDR2 is FYNNEI. CDR3 length equals 13 residues. The V end lost 4 bases, the J end lost 4 bases, and 10 bases lay between the germline ends. CDR3 region: CASSGSRGETQYF. The CDR3 DNA reads TGTGCCAGCAGTGGAAGCCGGGGAGAGACCCAGTACTTC.

The chain links TRBV5-4 to TRBJ2-2, with D perhaps TRBD2 (5 bases). V lost 1 base, J lost 2 bases, and 15 bases lay in between. The germline V gene has CDR1 SGHNT and CDR2 YYREEE (reference sequence). The CDR3 spans 17 residues. The CDR3 DNA is TGTGCCAGCAGCTTGCTGCTGGGGAGCGAAAACACCGGGGAGCTGTTTTTT. This codes for CASSLLLGSENTGELFF.

The chain has TRBV7-6 and TRBJ1-1; D is ambiguous. Germline loops: CDR1 SGHVS, CDR2 FNYEAQ. The CDR3 contains 14 residues. Deletions cut 4 bases from V and 0 bases from J, with 9 bases between. CDR3 amino acids: CASSSPEMNTEAFF. The CDR3 bases are TGTGCCAGCAGCTCCCCCGAGATGAACACTGAAGCTTTCTTT.

The CDR3 loop reads CASRGHISGANVLTF. CDR3 bases: TGTGCCAGCAGAGGACATATTTCTGGGGCCAACGTCCTGACTTTC. The gene calls are TRBV6-5 and TRBJ2-6; D may be TRBD1 (5 bases). Looked up from germline, CDR1 is MNHEY and CDR2 is SVGAGI. Trimming removed 6 bases at V and 1 base at J, with 10 bases between. The CDR3 contains 15 residues.

This clone was counted a single time. The rearrangement joins TRBV11-2 to TRBJ2-5, with 11 bases aligning to TRBD2. Germline V gene data show CDR1 as SGHAT and CDR2 as FQNNGV. V lost 1 base to trimming and J lost 1 base; unmatched junction nucleotides: 2. There are 16 residues in the CDR3. The CDR3 region is CASSLALAGGQETQYF. Here the CDR3 DNA reads TGTGCCAGCAGCTTAGCGCTAGCGGGGGGCCAAGAGACCCAGTACTTC.

V and J are TRBV19 and TRBJ1-2; weak D call: TRBD1 (6 bases). CDR1 and CDR2 from the germline V gene are LNHDA and SQIVND (reference sequence). The CDR3 spans 15 residues. The V end lost 2 bases, the J end lost 0 bases, and 10 bases lay between the germline ends. CDR3 bases: TGTGCCAGTAGTATAAAGACAGGACCTAACTATGGCTACACCTTC. This gives the protein CASSIKTGPNYGYTF.

The chain combines TRBV28 with TRBJ1-5; D might be TRBD1 (5 bases). Trimming cost V 4 bases and J 6 bases, with 7 bases left between them. The germline V gene has CDR1 MDHEN and CDR2 SYDVKM. This CDR3 has 12 residues. The CDR3 reads CASSYQGQPQHF. The CDR3 DNA follows: TGTGCCAGCAGTTATCAGGGTCAGCCCCAGCATTTT.

The rearrangement joins TRBV7-2 to TRBJ2-6; D is undetermined. This CDR3 has 15 amino acids. The germline CDR1 and CDR2 sequences are SGHTA and FQGNSA. Deletions cut 1 base from V and 1 base from J, with 5 bases between. For the CDR3, the DNA is TGTGCCAGCAGCTTAGATACTTCTGGGGCCAACGTCCTGACTTTC. Its protein product is CASSLDTSGANVLTF.